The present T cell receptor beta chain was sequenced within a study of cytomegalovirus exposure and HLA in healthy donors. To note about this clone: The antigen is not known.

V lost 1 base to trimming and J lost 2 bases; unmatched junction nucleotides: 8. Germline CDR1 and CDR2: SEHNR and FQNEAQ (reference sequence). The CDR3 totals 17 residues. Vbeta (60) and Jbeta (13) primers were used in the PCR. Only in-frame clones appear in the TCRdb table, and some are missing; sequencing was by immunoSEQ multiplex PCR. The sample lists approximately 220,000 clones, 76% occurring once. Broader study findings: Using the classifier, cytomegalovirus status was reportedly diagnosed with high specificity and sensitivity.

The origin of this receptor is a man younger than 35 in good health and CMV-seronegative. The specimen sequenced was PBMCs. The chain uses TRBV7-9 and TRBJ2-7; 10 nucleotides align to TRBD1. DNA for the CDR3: TGTGCCAGCAGCTTAGGGGGGGGGACAGGGGTCGCCTACGAGCAGTACTTC. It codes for CASSLGGGTGVAYEQYF.